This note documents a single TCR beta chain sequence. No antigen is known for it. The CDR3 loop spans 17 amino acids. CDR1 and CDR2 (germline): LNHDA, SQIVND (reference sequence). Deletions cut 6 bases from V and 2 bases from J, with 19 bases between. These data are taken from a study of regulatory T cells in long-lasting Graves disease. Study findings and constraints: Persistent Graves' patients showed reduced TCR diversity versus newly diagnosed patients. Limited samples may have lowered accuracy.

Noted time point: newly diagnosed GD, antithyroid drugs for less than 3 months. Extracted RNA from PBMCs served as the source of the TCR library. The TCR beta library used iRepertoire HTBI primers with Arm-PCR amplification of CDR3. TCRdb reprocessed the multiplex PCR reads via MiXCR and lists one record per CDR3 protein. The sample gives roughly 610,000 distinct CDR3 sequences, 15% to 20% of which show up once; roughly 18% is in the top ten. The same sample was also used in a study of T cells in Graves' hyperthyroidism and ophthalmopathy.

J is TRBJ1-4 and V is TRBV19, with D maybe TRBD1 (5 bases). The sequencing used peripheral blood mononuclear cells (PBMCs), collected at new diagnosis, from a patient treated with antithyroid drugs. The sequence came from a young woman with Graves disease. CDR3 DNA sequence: TGTGCCAGTAGACGCAGGGCTACATCACCTACTAATGAAAAACTGTTTTTT. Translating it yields CASRRRATSPTNEKLFF. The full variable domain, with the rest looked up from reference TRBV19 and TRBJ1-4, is DGGITQSPKYLFRKEGQNVTLSCEQNLNHDAMYWYRQDPGQGLRLIYYSQIVNDFQKGDIAEGYSVSREKKESFPLTVTSAQKNPTAFYLCASRRRATSPTNEKLFFGSGTQLSVL.